The 8 T cell receptor beta chains in this list originate from one sample, sequenced in a study of blood T cell repertoires in COVID-19 (dated by TCRdb to 2019 to 2021). Receptor amplification or capture employed the immunoSEQ multiplex PCR assay. The table comes from immuneACCESS by way of TCRdb, which keeps in-frame sequences with V and J called. Part of the clones is missing from these tables; in studies checked, under half for an unresolved V gene and the rest for unknown reasons. Here the sample has 200,000 to 300,000 clones; about four fifths occur a single time. The ten largest clones represent about 4.8% of the sample. Sequencing used peripheral blood. The receptor set was obtained from a woman in her 70s with acute or convalescent COVID-19.

V usage is TRBV11-2 and J usage is TRBJ1-3; D unresolved. CDR3 length: 17 amino acids. The V end was cut by 1 base, the J end by 0 bases, with 13 bases between. CDR1 and CDR2 from the germline V gene are SGHAT and FQNNGV. The CDR3: CASSLGAASYSGNTIYF. The CDR3 DNA reads TGTGCCAGCAGCTTAGGCGCGGCGAGCTACTCTGGAAACACCATATATTTT.

This chain joins TRBV19 and TRBJ1-2; a weak D match, TRBD1 (6 bases). Between the trimmed V and J ends, which lost 11 bases and 7 bases, there was a span of 20 bases. The CDR3 spans 13 residues. Germline V lookup: CDR1 LNHDA, CDR2 SQIVND (reference sequence). The CDR3 loop reads CAGKEGVSGGYTF. The CDR3 DNA reads as TGTGCCGGAAAAGAGGGGGTGAGCGGTGGCTACACCTTC.

The chain couples TRBV12-3 or TRBV12-4 to TRBJ1-3; D remains ambiguous. Trimming took off 6 bases at V and 2 bases at J, with 8 bases between the two ends. The CDR3 is 13 amino acids. CDR3 region: CASRSGAGNTIYF. CDR3 DNA sequence: TGTGCCAGCAGGAGCGGCGCTGGAAACACCATATATTTT.

V usage is TRBV28 and J usage is TRBJ1-4; 7 bases match TRBD1. The CDR3 covers 12 residues. V was clipped by 11 bases and J by 3 bases; unmatched bases: 3. Looked up from germline, CDR1 is MDHEN and CDR2 is SYDVKM. The chain's CDR3 is CACGQANEKLFF. As DNA, the CDR3 is TGTGCCTGCGGACAGGCTAATGAAAAACTGTTTTTT.

This clone was observed once. This chain joins TRBV28 and TRBJ2-5; unclear D gene. CDR1 is MDHEN and CDR2 is SYDVKM in the germline V gene. The CDR3 length is 15 residues. V was trimmed by 2 bases and J by 4 bases, leaving 14 bases between them. The CDR3 bases are TGTGCCAGCAGTTTAGGGCAGGTGGGTGGAGAGACCCAGTACTTC. Its protein product is CASSLGQVGGETQYF.

This clone has a count of ten or more. This chain connects TRBV6-5 to TRBJ2-2; D might be TRBD2 (5 bases). The V gene lost 6 bases and the J gene lost 4 bases, with 6 bases spanning the gap. The CDR3 is 12 residues long. Looked up from germline, CDR1 is MNHEY and CDR2 is SVGAGI. CDR3: CASRLGTGELFF. DNA of the CDR3: TGTGCCAGCAGACTAGGCACCGGGGAGCTGTTTTTT.

A few counts support this clone. This chain uses TRBV4-2 with TRBJ1-6; 9 positions match TRBD1. Germline V CDR1 and CDR2: LGHNA, YNFKEQ. J lost 6 bases, V lost 3 bases, and 12 bases had no gene match. The length of the CDR3 is 18 residues. The CDR3 DNA follows: TGTGCCAGCAGCCACCACAGACAGGGGGGCGGTAGTAATTCACCCCTCCACTTT. It encodes CASSHHRQGGGSNSPLHF.

V usage is TRBV19 and J usage is TRBJ1-1; D is undetermined. The V and J ends lost 6 bases and 3 bases respectively, with 8 bases between them. The CDR3 has 12 amino acids. Germline lookup yields CDR1 LNHDA and CDR2 SQIVND (reference sequence). The CDR3: CASSPQDTEAFF. CDR3 DNA: TGTGCCAGTAGCCCGCAGGACACTGAAGCTTTCTTT. Complete variable domain (other parts from reference TRBV19 and TRBJ1-1): DGGITQSPKYLFRKEGQNVTLSCEQNLNHDAMYWYRQDPGQGLRLIYYSQIVNDFQKGDIAEGYSVSREKKESFPLTVTSAQKNPTAFYLCASSPQDTEAFFGQGTRLTVV.